Each of the 17 T cell receptor beta chains below was sequenced from the same sample in a study of patients and donors after allogeneic stem cell transplantation. TCRdb processed the RT-PCR reads anew with MiXCR; each CDR3 protein has one entry. The data contain 30,000 to 40,000 distinct CDR3 sequences, roughly 38% of them singletons. The sample comprised blood, either unsorted or a sorted T cell fraction (not recorded which). All receptors derive from a human donor who was either an allogeneic HSCT recipient or a stem cell or donor lymphocyte infusion donor (not recorded which). It is not recorded whose cells these are; they may come from a transplant donor.

This chain uses TRBV4-2 with TRBJ2-7; possibly TRBD1 for D (5 bases). Germline V gene sequence: CDR1 LGHNA, CDR2 YNFKEQ. V was cut by 1 base and J by 4 bases, with 8 bases left in between. The CDR3 covers 13 residues. The CDR3 DNA reads as TGTGCCAGCAGCCAAGGGCCAGGGTACGAGCAGTACTTC. Translated: CASSQGPGYEQYF.

The genes are TRBV4-3 and TRBJ1-6, with D unresolved. Per the germline V gene, CDR1 is LGHNA and CDR2 is YSLEER. The CDR3 loop spans 16 amino acids. The V end was cut by 1 base, the J end by 3 bases, with 10 bases between. CDR3 protein: CASSQGTGFYNSPLHF. In DNA, the CDR3 is TGCGCCAGCAGCCAAGGGACGGGTTTCTATAATTCACCCCTCCACTTT.

This clonotype was recorded at least ten times. The rearrangement links TRBV25-1 to TRBJ1-3; TRBD1 might be the D (6 bases). V was shortened by 6 bases and J by 2 bases, with 11 bases between the two germline ends. The CDR3 runs to 14 residues. Per germline, CDR1 MGHDK and CDR2 SYGVNS. The CDR3 here is CASRQTGPGNTIYF. As DNA, the CDR3 is TGTGCCAGCAGACAGACAGGACCTGGAAACACCATATATTTT.

This clonotype was seen more than once but under ten times. The chain couples TRBV7-9 to TRBJ1-1; D is undetermined. Germline V lookup: CDR1 SEHNR, CDR2 FQNEAQ (reference sequence). The V end lost 5 bases, the J end lost 2 bases, and 6 bases lay between the germline ends. The CDR3 loop spans 12 amino acids. CDR3 nucleotide sequence: TGTGCCAGCAGCAAACAAAACACTGAAGCTTTCTTT. This sequence encodes CASSKQNTEAFF.

The chain carries TRBV12-3 or TRBV12-4 and TRBJ2-3, with D unresolved. With 10 bases removed from V and 2 bases from J, the gap between germline ends came to 19 bases. This CDR3 has 15 residues. The CDR3 is CATWTSGTATDTQYF. As DNA, the CDR3 is TGTGCCACCTGGACCTCGGGCACCGCCACAGATACGCAGTATTTT.

This clonotype was counted only a few times. The chain links TRBV7-9 to TRBJ1-1; 11 nucleotides match TRBD1. Germline V gene sequence: CDR1 SEHNR, CDR2 FQNEAQ (reference sequence). With 4 bases clipped from V and 0 bases from J, the junction kept 10 bases outside the gene matches. CDR3 size: 18 residues. In nucleotides, the CDR3 is TGTGCCAGCAGCTCAGCGGGGACAGGGGGTATTTTGAACACTGAAGCTTTCTTT. It is translated as CASSSAGTGGILNTEAFF.

The chain carries TRBV20-1 and TRBJ2-1; 9 bases match TRBD2. The V gene's germline CDR1 is DFQATT and CDR2 SNEGSKA (reference sequence). Losses at the gene ends were 1 base for V and 6 bases for J; bases not matched to a gene: 13. This CDR3 has 17 amino acids. For the CDR3, the DNA is TGCAGTGCTAGAGCACTAATAGCGGGAGAGAGGGTCAATGAGCAGTTCTTC. This translates into CSARALIAGERVNEQFF.

The chain couples TRBV7-2 to TRBJ2-5; D is perhaps TRBD1 (5 bases). In germline, CDR1 is SGHTA, CDR2 FQGNSA. The V and J ends lost 3 bases and 2 bases respectively, with 16 bases between them. This CDR3 has 16 amino acids. The CDR3 here is CASSFRGQGPQETQYF. The CDR3 DNA reads TGTGCCAGCAGCTTCAGAGGCCAGGGTCCACAAGAGACCCAGTACTTC.

The chain has TRBV29-1 and TRBJ1-1; the D gene is possibly TRBD1 (5 bases). Trimming removed 4 bases at V and 3 bases at J, with 9 bases between. The length of the CDR3 is 12 residues. Germline assignment: CDR1 SQVTM and CDR2 ANQGSEA. CDR3 residues: CSVVGGHTEAFF. The CDR3 DNA is TGCAGCGTTGTGGGGGGACACACTGAAGCTTTCTTT.

In its sample, this clonotype was seen a few times. The gene calls are TRBV15 and TRBJ1-5, with D perhaps TRBD1 (5 bases). Looked up from germline, CDR1 is LNHNV and CDR2 is YYDKDF (reference sequence). There are 13 residues in the CDR3. The ends were cut back, 3 bases at V and 9 bases at J, with 12 bases in the middle. CDR3: CATSSANTGPQHF. In nucleotides, the CDR3 is TGTGCCACCAGCAGCGCCAACACAGGGCCCCAGCATTTT.

The sample holds a few counts of this clonotype. The chain recombines TRBV28 with TRBJ1-2; 8 bases fit TRBD1. Unmatched junction bases numbered 11, after V lost 5 bases and J lost 6 bases. This CDR3 is built from 15 residues. Germline loops: CDR1 MDHEN, CDR2 SYDVKM. CDR3 amino acids: CASSRPPSGGHGYTF. CDR3 in DNA: TGTGCCAGCAGTAGGCCCCCCTCAGGGGGCCATGGCTACACCTTC.

The chain is built from TRBV7-8 and TRBJ1-4; no clear D gene. Trimming pared 5 bases from V and 8 bases from J, leaving 15 bases between. This CDR3 has 14 residues. Germline V gene data show CDR1 as SGHVS and CDR2 as FQNEAQ. The CDR3 reads CASSPTILGEKLFF. Written as DNA, the CDR3 is TGTGCCAGCAGCCCGACAATATTGGGGGAAAAACTGTTTTTT.

The V gene is TRBV7-2, the J gene TRBJ1-5; weak D call: TRBD1 (5 bases). Germline loops: CDR1 SGHTA, CDR2 FQGNSA. V dropped 4 bases and J dropped 6 bases, with 13 bases sitting between them. The CDR3 contains 14 residues. The DNA for the CDR3 is TGTGCCAGCAGCTATCAGGGTATCGGTCAGCCCCAGCATTTT. This gives the protein CASSYQGIGQPQHF.

This clonotype was seen a handful of times. J is TRBJ1-6 and V is TRBV30; D not certain. CDR3 length: 13 residues. Germline V gene sequence: CDR1 GTSNPN, CDR2 SVGIG (reference sequence). Between the trimmed V and J ends, which lost 3 bases and 3 bases, there was a span of 6 bases. The CDR3 protein is CAWSAHYNSPLHF. DNA for the CDR3: TGTGCCTGGAGCGCCCACTATAATTCACCCCTCCACTTT. The full variable domain, completed using reference TRBV30 and TRBJ1-6, is SQTIHQWPATLVQPVGSPLSLECTVEGTSNPNLYWYRQAAGRGLQLLFYSVGIGQISSEVPQNLSASRPQDRQFILSSKKLLLSDSGFYLCAWSAHYNSPLHFGNGTRLTVT.

V usage is TRBV20-1 and J usage is TRBJ1-2; TRBD1 matches 7 bases. V lost 1 base and J lost 7; bases outside the gene matches: 0. The germline gives CDR1 DFQATT, CDR2 SNEGSKA (reference sequence). There are 11 residues in the CDR3. The DNA of the CDR3 is TGCAGTGCTAGAGGGGACAGTGGCTACACCTTC. Translated, it gives CSARGDSGYTF.

The rearrangement uses TRBV7-9 and TRBJ2-1; 8 nucleotides match TRBD1. V dropped 2 bases and J dropped 8; count of bases not matched to a gene: 5. The CDR3 totals 14 residues. Germline loops: CDR1 SEHNR, CDR2 FQNEAQ (reference sequence). The CDR3 region is CASSLTQGADEQFF. DNA for the CDR3: TGTGCCAGCAGCTTAACCCAGGGGGCCGATGAGCAGTTCTTC.

This chain joins TRBV7-3 and TRBJ2-1; no reliable D call. Between the trimmed V and J ends, which lost 4 bases and 0 bases, there was a span of 16 bases. This CDR3 region has 17 residues. Germline V CDR1 and CDR2: SGHTA, FQGTGA. In DNA, the CDR3 is TGTGCCAGCAGCTCGATCCCTGCGAAAAGCTCCTACAATGAGCAGTTCTTC. It yields the protein CASSSIPAKSSYNEQFF.